Sequencing of this TCR beta chain was carried out in a study of response to subunit inactivated influenza vaccine. This CDR3 region has 18 residues. Germline-derived CDR1 and CDR2 are LGHNA and YSLEER. J was trimmed by 2 bases and V by 0 bases; bases with no gene match: 10. MiXCR, applied by TCRdb to the RT-PCR reads, yields one record per CDR3 protein. The repertoire consists of 650,000 to 800,000 distinct CDR3 sequences, with around 20% occurring once and the leading ten covering roughly a tenth. This clonotype was seen only a few times. The antigen is not known. Study-level findings and limits: Only a handful of new T cells, the authors suggested, are recruited with each seasonal influenza vaccination.

The sample in question was PBMCs from blood, obtained around 5 days after vaccination. This receptor was identified in a man aged 45-65 years who received an inactivated influenza vaccine. The chain combines TRBV4-3 with TRBJ2-1; 7 bases agree with TRBD1. CDR3 coding DNA: TGCGCCAGCAGCCAAGACTTTCTCCCGAGGGGGCCCTACAATGAGCAGTTCTTC. Translated: CASSQDFLPRGPYNEQFF.